This T cell receptor (beta chain) was identified during a study of Tregs in tolerant kidney transplant recipients. In regard to this clone: Antigen: not known.

The CDR3 spans 16 residues. The V and J ends lost 0 bases and 5 bases respectively, with 14 bases between them. CDR1 and CDR2 from the germline V gene are SGHVS and FQNEAQ. Here immunoSEQ multiplex PCR was the method, and the copy in TCRdb shows in-frame clones only, minus some. Among about 240,000 clones listed, 80% to 85% were seen once. Whole-study results and caveats: Biological reproducibility was not directly addressed, but technical replication error appeared minimal.

This sequence was found in a human donor in good health. The rearrangement links TRBV7-8 to TRBJ2-1; D is perhaps TRBD1 (5 bases). The sequenced material came from CD4+ T cells from blood. DNA of the CDR3: TGTGCCAGCAGCTTAGCGGGGCAGGTTTCCCACAATGAGCAGTTCTTC. Translating it yields CASSLAGQVSHNEQFF.